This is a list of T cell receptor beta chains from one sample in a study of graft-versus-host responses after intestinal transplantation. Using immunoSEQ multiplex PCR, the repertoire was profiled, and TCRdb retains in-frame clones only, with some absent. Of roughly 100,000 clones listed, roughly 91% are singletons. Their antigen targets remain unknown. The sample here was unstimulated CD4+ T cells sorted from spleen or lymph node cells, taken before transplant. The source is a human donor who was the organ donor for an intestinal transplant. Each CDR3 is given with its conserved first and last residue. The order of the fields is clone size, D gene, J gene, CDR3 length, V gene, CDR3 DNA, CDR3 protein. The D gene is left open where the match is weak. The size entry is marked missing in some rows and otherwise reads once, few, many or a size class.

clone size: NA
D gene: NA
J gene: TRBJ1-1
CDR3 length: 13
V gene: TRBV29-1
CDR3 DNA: TGCAGCGTGGGGGGACGGGCCGACACTGAAGCTTTCTTT
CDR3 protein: CSVGGRADTEAFF

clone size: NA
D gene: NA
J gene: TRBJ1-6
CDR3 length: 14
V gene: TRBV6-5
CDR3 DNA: TGTGCCGCCAGGGGTTTAGGATTAAATTCACCCCTCCACTTT
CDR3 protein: CAARGLGLNSPLHF

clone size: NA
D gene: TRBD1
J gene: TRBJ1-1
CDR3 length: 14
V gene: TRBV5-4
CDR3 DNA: TGTGCCAGCAGCGTGACAGGGTTGAACACTGAAGCTTTCTTT
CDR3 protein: CASSVTGLNTEAFF

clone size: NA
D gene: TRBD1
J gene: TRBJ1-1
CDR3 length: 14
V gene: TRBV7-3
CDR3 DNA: TGTGCCAGCAGCCAGGGACAGGGGGCGGCTGAAGCTTTCTTT
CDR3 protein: CASSQGQGAAEAFF

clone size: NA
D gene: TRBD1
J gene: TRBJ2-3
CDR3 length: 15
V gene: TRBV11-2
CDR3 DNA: TGTGCCAGCAGCATAGGACAGGGCCGCACAGATACGCAGTATTTT
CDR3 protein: CASSIGQGRTDTQYF

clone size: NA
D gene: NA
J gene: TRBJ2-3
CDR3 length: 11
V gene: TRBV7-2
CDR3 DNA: TGTGCCAGCACCAACACAGATACGCAGTATTTT
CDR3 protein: CASTNTDTQYF

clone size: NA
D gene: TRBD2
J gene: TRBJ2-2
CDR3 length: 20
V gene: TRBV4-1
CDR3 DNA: TGCGCCAGCAGCCCCCACTTAGAGCGGGGGGGCCGCTTGGCCACCGGGGAGCTGTTTTTT
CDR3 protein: CASSPHLERGGRLATGELFF

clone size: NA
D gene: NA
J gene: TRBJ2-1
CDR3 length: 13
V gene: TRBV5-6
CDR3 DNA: TGTGCCAGCAGCTTGACAGGGTACAATGAGCAGTTCTTC
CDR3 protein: CASSLTGYNEQFF

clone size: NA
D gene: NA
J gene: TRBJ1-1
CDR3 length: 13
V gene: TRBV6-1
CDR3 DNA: TGTGCCAGCAGCTGGAGCCTGAACACTGAAGCTTTCTTT
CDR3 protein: CASSWSLNTEAFF

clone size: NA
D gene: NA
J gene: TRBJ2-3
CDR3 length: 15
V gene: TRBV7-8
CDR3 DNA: TGTGCCAGCAGCTTGCGCGGGGCTAGCACAGATACGCAGTATTTT
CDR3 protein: CASSLRGASTDTQYF

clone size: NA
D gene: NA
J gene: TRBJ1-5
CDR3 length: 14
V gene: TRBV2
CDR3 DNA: TGTGCCAGTAGCCGAGACAGTAGCAATCAGCCCCAGCATTTT
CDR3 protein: CASSRDSSNQPQHF

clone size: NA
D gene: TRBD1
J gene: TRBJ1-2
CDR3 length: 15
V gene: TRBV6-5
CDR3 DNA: TGTGCCAGCAGGATCCTTGGGACAGCTAACTATGGCTACACCTTC
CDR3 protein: CASRILGTANYGYTF

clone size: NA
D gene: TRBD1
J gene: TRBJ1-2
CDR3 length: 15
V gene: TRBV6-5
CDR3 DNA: TGTGCCAGCAGACCCTCGGCAGGGGGCGGCTATGGCTACACCTTC
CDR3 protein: CASRPSAGGGYGYTF

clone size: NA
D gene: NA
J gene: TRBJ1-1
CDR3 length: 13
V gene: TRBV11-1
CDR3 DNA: TGTGCCAGCAGCTTTAAGGGAGGGACTGAAGCTTTCTTT
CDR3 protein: CASSFKGGTEAFF

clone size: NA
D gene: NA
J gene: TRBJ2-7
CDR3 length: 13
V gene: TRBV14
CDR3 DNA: TGTGCCAGCAGCCAAGTGAGGGGAGGAGAGCAGTACTTC
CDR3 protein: CASSQVRGGEQYF

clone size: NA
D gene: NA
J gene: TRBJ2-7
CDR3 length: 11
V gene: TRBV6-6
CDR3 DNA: TGTGCCAGCAGCCAAGGACTCGAGCAGTACTTC
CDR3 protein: CASSQGLEQYF

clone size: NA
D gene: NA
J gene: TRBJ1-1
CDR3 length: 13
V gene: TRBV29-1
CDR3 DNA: TGCAGCGTTGCGCTGGGGGGGAACACTGAAGCTTTCTTT
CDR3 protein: CSVALGGNTEAFF

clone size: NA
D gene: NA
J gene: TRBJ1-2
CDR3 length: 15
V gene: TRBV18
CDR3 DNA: TGTGCCAGCTCACTAGTTGGGACATCAAACTATGGCTACACCTTC
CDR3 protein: CASSLVGTSNYGYTF

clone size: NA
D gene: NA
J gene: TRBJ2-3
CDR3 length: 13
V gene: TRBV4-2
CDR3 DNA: TGTGCCAGCACCCCCCCAAGCACAGATACGCAGTATTTT
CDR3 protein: CASTPPSTDTQYF

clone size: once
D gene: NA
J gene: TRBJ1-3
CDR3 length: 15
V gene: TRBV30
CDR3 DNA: TGTGCCTGGGGAAGAGGCACACCGTTCGGAAACACCATATATTTT
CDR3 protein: CAWGRGTPFGNTIYF

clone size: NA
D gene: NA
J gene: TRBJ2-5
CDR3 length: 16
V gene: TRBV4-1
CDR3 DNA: TGCGCCAGCAGCCCGTACCTGACGGGGGTGGGGGAGACCCAGTACTTC
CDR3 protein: CASSPYLTGVGETQYF

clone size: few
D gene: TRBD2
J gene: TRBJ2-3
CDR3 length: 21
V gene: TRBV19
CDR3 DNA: TGTGCCAGTAGTAACTCCCGGGCTAGCGGGGGGACTTACATCGGCACAGATACGCAGTATTTT
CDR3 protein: CASSNSRASGGTYIGTDTQYF

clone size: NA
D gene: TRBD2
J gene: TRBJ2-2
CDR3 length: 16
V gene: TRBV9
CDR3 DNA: TGTGCCAGCAGCCCCCGACTAGCGGGGGAAACCGGGGAGCTGTTTTTT
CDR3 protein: CASSPRLAGETGELFF

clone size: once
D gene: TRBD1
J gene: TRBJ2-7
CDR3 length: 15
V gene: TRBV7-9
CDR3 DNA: TGTGCCAGCAGCGGGACAGGGGGGTTTTTTAACGAGCAGTACTTC
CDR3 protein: CASSGTGGFFNEQYF

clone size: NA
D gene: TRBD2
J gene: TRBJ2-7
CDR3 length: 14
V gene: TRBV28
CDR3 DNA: TGTGCCAGCAGTTTATTGGGTAGCGGGGCCGGGCAGTACTTC
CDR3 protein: CASSLLGSGAGQYF

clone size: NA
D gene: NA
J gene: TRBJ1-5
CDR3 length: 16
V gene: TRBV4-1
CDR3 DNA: TGCGCCAGCAGCGACCGCACGGCCGGCGGGGATCAGCCCCAGCATTTT
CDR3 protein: CASSDRTAGGDQPQHF

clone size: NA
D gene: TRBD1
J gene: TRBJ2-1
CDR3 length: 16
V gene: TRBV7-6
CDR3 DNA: TGTGCCAGCAGCCAGACAGGGGGAAGTTCCTACAATGAGCAGTTCTTC
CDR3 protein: CASSQTGGSSYNEQFF